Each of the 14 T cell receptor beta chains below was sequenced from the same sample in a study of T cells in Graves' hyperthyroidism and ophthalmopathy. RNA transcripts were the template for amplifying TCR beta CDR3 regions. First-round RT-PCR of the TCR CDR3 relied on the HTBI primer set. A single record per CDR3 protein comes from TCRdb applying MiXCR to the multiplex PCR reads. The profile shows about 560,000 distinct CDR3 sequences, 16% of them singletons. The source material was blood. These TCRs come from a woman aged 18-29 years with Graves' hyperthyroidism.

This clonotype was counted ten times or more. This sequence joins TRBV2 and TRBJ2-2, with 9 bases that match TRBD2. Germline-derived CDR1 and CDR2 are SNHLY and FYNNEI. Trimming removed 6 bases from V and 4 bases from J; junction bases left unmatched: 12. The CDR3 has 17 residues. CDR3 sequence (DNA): TGTGCCAGCAGGTGGACTAGCGAGTCTGTTATCACCGGGGAGCTGTTTTTT. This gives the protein CASRWTSESVITGELFF.

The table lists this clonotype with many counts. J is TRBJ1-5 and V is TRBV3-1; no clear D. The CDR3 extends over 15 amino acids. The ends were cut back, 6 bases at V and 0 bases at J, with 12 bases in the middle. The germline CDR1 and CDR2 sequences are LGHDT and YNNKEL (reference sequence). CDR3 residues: CASSFSLYSNQPQHF. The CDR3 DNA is TGTGCCAGCAGTTTCAGTCTATATAGCAATCAGCCCCAGCATTTT. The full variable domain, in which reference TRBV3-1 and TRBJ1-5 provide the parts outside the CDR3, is DTAVSQTPKYLVTQMGNDKSIKCEQNLGHDTMYWYKQDSKKFLKIMFSYNNKELIINETVPNRFSPKSPDKAHLNLHINSLELGDSAVYFCASSFSLYSNQPQHFGDGTRLSIL.

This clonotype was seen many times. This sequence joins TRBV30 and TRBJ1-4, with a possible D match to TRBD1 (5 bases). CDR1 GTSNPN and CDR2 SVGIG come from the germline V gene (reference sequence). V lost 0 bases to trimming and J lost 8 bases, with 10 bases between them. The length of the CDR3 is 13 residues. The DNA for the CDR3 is TGTGCCTGGAGTGTCTTGGGGCAGGAAAAACTGTTTTTT. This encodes CAWSVLGQEKLFF.

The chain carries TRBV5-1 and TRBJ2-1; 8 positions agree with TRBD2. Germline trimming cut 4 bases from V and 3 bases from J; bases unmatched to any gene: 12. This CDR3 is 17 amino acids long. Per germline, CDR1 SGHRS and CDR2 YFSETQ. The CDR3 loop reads CASSPLPGTRLYNEQFF. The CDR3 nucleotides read TGCGCCAGCAGCCCCCTCCCCGGGACTAGACTCTACAATGAGCAGTTCTTC.

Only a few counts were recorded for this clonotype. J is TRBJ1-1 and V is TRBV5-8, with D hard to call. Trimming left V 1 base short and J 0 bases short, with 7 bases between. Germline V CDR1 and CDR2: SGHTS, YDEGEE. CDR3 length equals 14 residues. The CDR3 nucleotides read TGTGCCAGCAGCTTGCCAACTATGAACACTGAAGCTTTCTTT. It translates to CASSLPTMNTEAFF.

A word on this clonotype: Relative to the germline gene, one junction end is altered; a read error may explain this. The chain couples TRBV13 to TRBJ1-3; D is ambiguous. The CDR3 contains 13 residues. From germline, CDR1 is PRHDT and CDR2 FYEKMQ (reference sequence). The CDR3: CASSVGPGNTIYF. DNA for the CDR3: TGTGCCAGCAGCGTAGGACCCGGAAACACCATATATTTT.

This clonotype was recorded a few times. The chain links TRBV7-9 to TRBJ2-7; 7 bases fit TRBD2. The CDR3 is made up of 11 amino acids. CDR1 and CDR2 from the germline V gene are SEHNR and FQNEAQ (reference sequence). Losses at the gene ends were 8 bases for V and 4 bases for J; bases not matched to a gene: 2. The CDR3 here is CASGGGYEQYF. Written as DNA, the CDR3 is TGTGCCAGCGGGGGGGGTTACGAGCAGTACTTC.

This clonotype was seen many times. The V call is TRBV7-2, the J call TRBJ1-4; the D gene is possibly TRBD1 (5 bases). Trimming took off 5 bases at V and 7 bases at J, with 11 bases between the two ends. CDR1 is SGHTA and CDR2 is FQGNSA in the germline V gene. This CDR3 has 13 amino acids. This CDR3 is CASSRGGFEKLFF. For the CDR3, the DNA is TGTGCCAGCAGCCGTGGGGGATTTGAAAAACTGTTTTTT.

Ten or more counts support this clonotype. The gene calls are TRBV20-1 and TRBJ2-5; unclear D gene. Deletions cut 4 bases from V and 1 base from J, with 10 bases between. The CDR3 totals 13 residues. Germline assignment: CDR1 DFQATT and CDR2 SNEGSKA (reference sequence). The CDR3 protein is CSAIRRIQETQYF. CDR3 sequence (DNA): TGCAGTGCTATCCGACGGATCCAAGAGACCCAGTACTTC.

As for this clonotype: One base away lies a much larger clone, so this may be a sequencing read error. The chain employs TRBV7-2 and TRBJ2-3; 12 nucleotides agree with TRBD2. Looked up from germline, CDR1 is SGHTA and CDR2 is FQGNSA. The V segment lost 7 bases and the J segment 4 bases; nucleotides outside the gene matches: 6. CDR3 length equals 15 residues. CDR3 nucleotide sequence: TGTGCCAGCAACTTGTCTAGCGGGGGGGCAGATACGCAGTATTTT. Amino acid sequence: CASNLSSGGADTQYF.

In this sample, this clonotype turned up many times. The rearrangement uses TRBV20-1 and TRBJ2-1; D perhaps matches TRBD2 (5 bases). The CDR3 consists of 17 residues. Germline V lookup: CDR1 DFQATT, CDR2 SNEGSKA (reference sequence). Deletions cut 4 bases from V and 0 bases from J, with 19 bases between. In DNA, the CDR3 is TGCAGTGCTACCCACCCCCTACTAGAGAGCTCCTACAATGAGCAGTTCTTC. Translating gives CSATHPLLESSYNEQFF.

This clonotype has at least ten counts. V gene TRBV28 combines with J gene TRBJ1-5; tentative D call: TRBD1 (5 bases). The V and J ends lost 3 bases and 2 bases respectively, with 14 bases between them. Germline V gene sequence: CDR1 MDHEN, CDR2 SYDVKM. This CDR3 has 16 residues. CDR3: CASSFLRGMGNQPQHF. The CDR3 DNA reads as TGTGCCAGCAGTTTCCTTCGGGGGATGGGCAATCAGCCCCAGCATTTT. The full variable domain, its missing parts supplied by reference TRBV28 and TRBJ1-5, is DVKVTQSSRYLVKRTGEKVFLECVQDMDHENMFWYRQDPGLGLRLIYFSYDVKMKEKGDIPEGYSVSREKKERFSLILESASTNQTSMYLCASSFLRGMGNQPQHFGDGTRLSIL.

For the CDR3, the DNA is TGTGCCAGCAGCCCGAGAGACAGGCGCCGGGGCAATGAGCAGTTCTTC. Residues: CASSPRDRRRGNEQFF. This sequence joins TRBV7-3 and TRBJ2-1; D perhaps matches TRBD1 (6 bases). In germline, CDR1 is SGHTA, CDR2 FQGTGA. V lost 5 bases and J 6 bases, leaving 20 bases between the germline ends. The CDR3 spans 16 residues.

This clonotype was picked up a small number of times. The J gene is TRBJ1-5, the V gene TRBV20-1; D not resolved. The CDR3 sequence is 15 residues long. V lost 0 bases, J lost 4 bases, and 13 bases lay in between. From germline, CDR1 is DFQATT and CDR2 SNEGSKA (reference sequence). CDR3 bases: TGCAGTGCTAGAGATCAGAAGGGTGGGAATCAGCCCCAGCATTTT. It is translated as CSARDQKGGNQPQHF.